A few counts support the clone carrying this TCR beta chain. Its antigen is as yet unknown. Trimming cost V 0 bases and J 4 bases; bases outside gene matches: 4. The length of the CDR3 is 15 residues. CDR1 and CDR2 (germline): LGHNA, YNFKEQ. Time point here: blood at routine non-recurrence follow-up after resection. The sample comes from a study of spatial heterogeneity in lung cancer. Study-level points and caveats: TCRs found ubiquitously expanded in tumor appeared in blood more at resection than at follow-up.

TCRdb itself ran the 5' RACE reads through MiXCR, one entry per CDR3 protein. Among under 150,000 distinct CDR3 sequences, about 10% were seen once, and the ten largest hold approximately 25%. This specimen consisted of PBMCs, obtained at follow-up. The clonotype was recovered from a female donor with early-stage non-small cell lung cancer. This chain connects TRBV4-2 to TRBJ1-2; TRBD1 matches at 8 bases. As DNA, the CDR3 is TGTGCCAGCAGCCAAGATCCGGGACAGGTCTATGGCTACACCTTC. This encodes CASSQDPGQVYGYTF.